A single sample is the source of the 15 T cell receptor beta chains below, sequenced in a study of T cells in Graves' hyperthyroidism and ophthalmopathy (dated by TCRdb to the late 2010s). Library creation used multiplex PCR. The sequencer was an Illumina HiSeq 2000. TCR beta CDR3 regions were amplified from RNA transcripts. A first-round RT-PCR of the TCR CDR3 used the HTBI primer set with the Qiagen OneStep RT-PCR kit. TCRdb reran the public reads through fastp at Q25 and MiXCR, keeping productive beta chains. Rows matching on CDR3 protein sequence are summarized as one entry with the most common DNA and genes. The sample profile shows approximately 610,000 distinct CDR3 sequences; over 12% of them were found once. Around 4.5% of the sample is taken by the ten largest. Material for sequencing was blood. These receptors were taken from a woman between 40 and 55 years old with Graves' ophthalmopathy.

This clonotype was detected many times. The rearrangement links TRBV12-5 to TRBJ2-7; D unclear. Germline V gives CDR1 LGHNT, CDR2 FRNRAP. CDR3 length equals 14 residues. V was trimmed by 1 base and J by 2 bases, leaving 9 bases between them. The DNA of the CDR3 is TGTGCTAGTGGTTTGGAGGTAGATCCCTACGAGCAGTACTTC. It translates to CASGLEVDPYEQYF.

This clonotype was counted ten times or more. The J gene is TRBJ1-1, the V gene TRBV28; D perhaps matches TRBD1 (6 bases). The CDR3 has 14 amino acids. CDR1 is MDHEN, CDR2 SYDVKM, per germline. V lost 4 bases, J lost 1 base, and 10 bases lay in between. Written as DNA, the CDR3 is TGTGCCAGCAGTTGGCAGGGGACGAACACTGAAGCTTTCTTT. It specifies CASSWQGTNTEAFF.

The J gene is TRBJ2-7, the V gene TRBV12-3 or TRBV12-4; 15 positions match TRBD2. The V segment lost 8 bases and the J segment 3 bases; nucleotides outside the gene matches: 5. This CDR3 has 15 amino acids. CDR3 amino acids: CASGLAGGGGYEQYF. For the CDR3, the DNA is TGTGCCAGCGGACTAGCGGGAGGGGGCGGCTACGAGCAGTACTTC.

This clonotype was seen a few times. The V and J genes are TRBV7-8 and TRBJ1-2; 8 nucleotides match TRBD1. J gave up 0 bases and V 10 bases, and 4 bases lay outside the gene matches. The CDR3 is 13 amino acids. CDR1 is SGHVS and CDR2 is FQNEAQ in the germline V gene. CDR3 coding DNA: TGTGCCACCGGGACAGGAGCTAACTATGGCTACACCTTC. As protein: CATGTGANYGYTF.

This clonotype was recorded at least ten times. The chain recombines TRBV6-5 with TRBJ1-2, with D unresolved. The germline gives CDR1 MNHEY, CDR2 SVGAGI. The CDR3 is made up of 15 amino acids. V lost 4 bases and J lost 4, with 16 bases in between. The chain's CDR3 is CASSSIEAGTYGYTF. The CDR3 DNA reads as TGTGCCAGCAGTTCAATAGAGGCGGGAACCTATGGCTACACCTTC.

This clonotype was observed many times. This chain uses TRBV20-1 with TRBJ1-1; no reliable D call. The CDR3 spans 13 residues. Per the germline V gene, CDR1 is DFQATT and CDR2 is SNEGSKA (reference sequence). V lost 3 bases and J 0 bases, leaving 8 bases between the germline ends. The CDR3 DNA reads as TGCAGTGCTAGTGGATTGGTGAACACTGAAGCTTTCTTT. Translation gives CSASGLVNTEAFF.

V usage is TRBV5-1 and J usage is TRBJ2-7, with 11 bases matching TRBD1. The germline gives CDR1 SGHRS, CDR2 YFSETQ. Trimming removed 0 bases from V and 6 bases from J; junction bases left unmatched: 5. This CDR3 is built from 15 residues. The CDR3 DNA is TGCGCCAGCAGCTTGGGGGACAGGGGGATTCTCGAGCAGTACTTC. Translated, it gives CASSLGDRGILEQYF.

As DNA, the CDR3 is TGTGCCACCAGTGATGAATCGGTGGGGGGGAGGACCGGGGAGCTGTTTTTT. It specifies CATSDESVGGRTGELFF. V and J are TRBV24-1 and TRBJ2-2; 7 nucleotides align to TRBD2. The CDR3 totals 17 residues. Germline CDR1 and CDR2: KGHDR and SFDVKD. The trim removed 3 bases at V and 5 bases at J, leaving 11 bases unmatched.

This clonotype has ten or more counts. The genes are TRBV19 and TRBJ1-2; D remains unclear. This CDR3 comprises 15 residues. Germline loops: CDR1 LNHDA, CDR2 SQIVND (reference sequence). V was cut by 4 bases and J by 3 bases, with 15 bases left in between. As DNA, the CDR3 is TGTGCCAGTAGTACCCCCTCTGAGGGTGACTATGGCTACACCTTC. Protein product: CASSTPSEGDYGYTF.

This clonotype has at least ten counts. V gene TRBV20-1 combines with J gene TRBJ2-7; D not resolved. The CDR3 consists of 11 residues. V was trimmed by 7 bases and J by 1 base, leaving 8 bases between them. Germline CDR1 reads DFQATT; CDR2 reads SNEGSKA (reference sequence). The CDR3 DNA sequence: TGCAGTGTCAGACCGTCCTACGAGCAGTACTTC. Protein product: CSVRPSYEQYF.

The chain joins TRBV30 to TRBJ2-7, with 9 bases that match TRBD1. Trimming at V came to 2 bases and at J to 2 bases, leaving 4 bases not matched to a gene. The CDR3 has 14 amino acids. Per the germline V gene, CDR1 is GTSNPN and CDR2 is SVGIG (reference sequence). CDR3 sequence: CAWSPGQGTYEQYF. The CDR3 DNA reads TGTGCCTGGAGTCCCGGACAGGGGACCTACGAGCAGTACTTC.

In this sample, this clonotype turned up many times. The chain links TRBV29-1 to TRBJ1-3; D not resolved. Germline values: CDR1 SQVTM, CDR2 ANQGSEA. The V end lost 5 bases, the J end lost 2 bases, and 10 bases lay between the germline ends. This CDR3 is built from 13 residues. The CDR3 loop reads CSVRVGAGNTIYF. The CDR3 nucleotides are TGCAGCGTTCGAGTAGGAGCTGGAAACACCATATATTTT.

This clonotype was seen at least ten times. The rearrangement joins TRBV19 to TRBJ1-1, with TRBD1 matching 8 bases. From germline, CDR1 is LNHDA and CDR2 SQIVND (reference sequence). The CDR3 has 14 residues. V was clipped by 5 bases and J by 2 bases; unmatched bases: 4. CDR3 sequence (DNA): TGTGCCAGTAGTTGGGACAGGACAAACACTGAAGCTTTCTTT. Protein sequence: CASSWDRTNTEAFF. The complete variable domain, with remaining parts taken from reference TRBV19 and TRBJ1-1, reads DGGITQSPKYLFRKEGQNVTLSCEQNLNHDAMYWYRQDPGQGLRLIYYSQIVNDFQKGDIAEGYSVSREKKESFPLTVTSAQKNPTAFYLCASSWDRTNTEAFFGQGTRLTVV.

This clonotype was detected many times. This chain uses TRBV24-1 with TRBJ1-5; TRBD1 is a possible D gene (6 bases). Germline loops: CDR1 KGHDR, CDR2 SFDVKD. CDR3 length: 14 residues. The CDR3 loop reads CPNQEGESNQPQHF. The CDR3, as DNA: TGTCCCAACCAGGAGGGGGAAAGCAATCAGCCCCAGCATTTT.

There are many counts of this clonotype. The chain links TRBV9 to TRBJ2-2, with D possibly TRBD2 on 6 matching bases. CDR3 length equals 15 residues. V shed 3 bases and J shed 7 bases, with 16 bases lying between them. Germline CDR1 SGDLS, CDR2 YYNGEE. CDR3 sequence (DNA): TGTGCCAGCAGCGGAGAGGGACTGGAGGTCGGGGAGCTGTTTTTT. Residues: CASSGEGLEVGELFF.